A selection of T cell receptor beta chains follows, all from one sample in a study of T cells in Graves' hyperthyroidism and ophthalmopathy. TCRdb used MiXCR to reprocess the multiplex PCR reads, holding one entry per CDR3 protein. The data hold almost 500,000 distinct CDR3 sequences, with approximately 23% observed a single time. Sequencing input: blood. The receptors here all came from an older woman with Graves' ophthalmopathy. CDR3s include the opening cysteine and the closing phenylalanine or tryptophan. The D gene is left open where the match is weak. The size of a clone is reported for some rows only, either as once, few or many, or as a class for expanded clones.

j_call	v_call	clone_size	d_call	cdr3_nt	cdr3_aa
TRBJ2-2	TRBV6-2/TRBV6-3	few	TRBD2	TGTGCCAGCAGAAAGCGGGGGATCTTATCCGGGGAGCTGTTTTTT	CASRKRGILSGELFF
TRBJ2-7	TRBV28	many	TRBD1	TGTGCCAGCAGTTCCCCGGGACAGGGTGGCGACGAGCAGTACTTC	CASSSPGQGGDEQYF
TRBJ2-3	TRBV7-6	NA	TRBD2	TGTGCCAGCAGCTTAGGAGGACTAGCGGGAGGGCCAGATACGCAGTATTTT	CASSLGGLAGGPDTQYF
TRBJ1-2	TRBV29-1	NA	NA	TGCAGCGTTGAAGATGGTGGGTTGAGGGCTACTAACTATGGCTACACCTTC	CSVEDGGLRATNYGYTF
TRBJ2-2	TRBV9	few	NA	TGTGCCAGCAGAAATAGCGTCGCCGGGGAGCTGTTTTTT	CASRNSVAGELFF
TRBJ2-5	TRBV12-3/TRBV12-4	few	NA	TGTGCCAGCAGTTTAATACCCCAAGAGACCCAGTACTTC	CASSLIPQETQYF
TRBJ2-3	TRBV20-1	NA	TRBD2	TGCAGTGCTAGAGGGGGACTAGCGGGACTAGATCGCGCAGATACGCAGTATTTT	CSARGGLAGLDRADTQYF
TRBJ2-1	TRBV3-1	once	NA	TGTGCCAGCAGCCAAGATACGAGGCCAAAAGGCTACAATGAGCAGTTCTTC	CASSQDTRPKGYNEQFF
TRBJ1-1	TRBV5-1	few	TRBD1	TGCGCCAGCACCTACGGACAGGGTACTGAAGCTTTCTTT	CASTYGQGTEAFF
TRBJ1-2	TRBV19	NA	NA	TGTGCCAGTAGTTCCCGGACAGAAGACTATGGCTACACCTTC	CASSSRTEDYGYTF
TRBJ1-2	TRBV3-1	NA	TRBD1	TGTGCCAGCAGCCGAGGACAGGGGGCTGGGGGCTACACCTTC	CASSRGQGAGGYTF
TRBJ2-1	TRBV2	NA	NA	TGTGCCAGCAGCCCAATACACTCCTACAATGAGCAGTTCTTC	CASSPIHSYNEQFF
TRBJ2-3	TRBV5-1	few	NA	TGCGCCAGCAGCTTGAGTAGCGCGGGAGATACGCAGTATTTT	CASSLSSAGDTQYF
TRBJ2-7	TRBV11-2	few	NA	TGTGCCAGCAGCTATGGGGACTGGTCCTACGAGCAGTACTTC	CASSYGDWSYEQYF
TRBJ1-1	TRBV12-3/TRBV12-4	many	NA	TGTGCCAGCAGTTTTAGCACTGAAGCTTTCTTT	CASSFSTEAFF
TRBJ1-5	TRBV2	many	NA	TGTGCCAGCAGTCTTCTATCAGGTCAGCCCCAGCATTTT	CASSLLSGQPQHF
TRBJ2-7	TRBV11-2	few	NA	TGTGCCAGCAGGATCAGGGGTGGGGGTACCTACGAGCAGTACTTC	CASRIRGGGTYEQYF
TRBJ2-5	TRBV19	few	NA	TGTGCCAGTTGGGGCGGGGCGGCCCAGTACTTC	CASWGGAAQYF
TRBJ2-1	TRBV29-1	few	TRBD1	TGCAGCGCCCAAACGCGCAGACAGGGCGGCAATGAGCAGTTCTTC	CSAQTRRQGGNEQFF
TRBJ1-5	TRBV29-1	NA	NA	TGCAGCGTTACCGGGGGGGCCGGTCAGCCCCAGCATTTT	CSVTGGAGQPQHF
TRBJ2-5	TRBV5-5	few	TRBD1	TGTGCCACCGGACAGGCGCAAGAGACCCAGTACTTC	CATGQAQETQYF